The 13 T cell receptor beta chains given below trace back to one sample, sequenced in a study of shared clonotypes between healthy human individuals. Produced via immunoSEQ multiplex PCR; TCRdb's table is partial and in-frame only. The sample shows 2 million to 3 million clones, over 85% of them seen only once. The specimen sequenced was naive CD4+ T cells from PBMCs. Subset specified: CD45RA+ positively selected. The source of these receptors is a man between 18 and 29 years old in good health. Some clones in this sample may be carry-over from other donors' samples.

The chain couples TRBV5-1 to TRBJ1-5; D gene ambiguous. The CDR3 consists of 14 residues. Germline CDR1 reads SGHRS; CDR2 reads YFSETQ. The ends were cut back, 2 bases at V and 2 bases at J, with 8 bases in the middle. The CDR3 spells CASSLNSGNQPQHF. The CDR3 coding sequence is TGCGCCAGCAGCTTAAATTCGGGCAATCAGCCCCAGCATTTT.

J is TRBJ2-1 and V is TRBV5-6; 11 nucleotides match TRBD2. V lost 5 bases and J lost 9; bases outside the gene matches: 7. The CDR3 runs 14 residues. Germline-derived CDR1 and CDR2 are SGHDT and YYEEEE. In DNA form, the CDR3 reads TGTGCCAGCAGTATTAGCGGGAGGGCAGGTGAGCAGTTCTTC. Translating it yields CASSISGRAGEQFF.

This chain uses TRBV19 with TRBJ2-5; a possible D gene is TRBD1 (6 bases). The CDR3 runs to 15 residues. V lost 3 bases and J 2 bases, leaving 13 bases between the germline ends. The germline V gene encodes CDR1 LNHDA and CDR2 SQIVND (reference sequence). CDR3 in DNA: TGTGCCAGTAGTATGGGTAGGGGGATTCAAGAGACCCAGTACTTC. Protein product: CASSMGRGIQETQYF.

The CDR3 DNA sequence: TGTGCCAGTAGTATACGAGGTAGCGGGAGAGGAGAGACCCAGTACTTC. It codes for CASSIRGSGRGETQYF. This chain joins TRBV19 and TRBJ2-5, with TRBD2 matching over 9 bases. V gave up 2 bases and J gave up 4 bases; unmatched junction bases: 8. The CDR3 loop spans 16 amino acids. Per germline, CDR1 LNHDA and CDR2 SQIVND (reference sequence).

This clone was counted only a few times. The chain links TRBV6-1 to TRBJ1-5; unclear D gene. The length of the CDR3 is 13 residues. V dropped 2 bases and J dropped 6 bases, with 8 bases sitting between them. Germline lookup yields CDR1 MNHNS and CDR2 SASEGT. The CDR3 loop is CASSERVAQPQHF. Here the CDR3 DNA reads TGTGCCAGCAGTGAAAGGGTCGCTCAGCCCCAGCATTTT.

The chain combines TRBV4-3 with TRBJ2-7, with 8 bases matching TRBD2. There are 14 residues in the CDR3. CDR1 is LGHNA and CDR2 is YSLEER in the germline V gene. The junction had 6 bases not matched to a gene; V was cut back by 3 bases and J by 5 bases. CDR3 sequence: CASSHGGAGDEQYF. CDR3 coding DNA: TGCGCCAGCAGCCACGGGGGGGCTGGGGACGAGCAGTACTTC.

The chain has TRBV7-9 and TRBJ2-3, with a weak D call TRBD2 (5 bases). With 2 bases removed from V and 0 bases from J, the gap between germline ends came to 6 bases. The CDR3 consists of 14 residues. Germline V CDR1 and CDR2: SEHNR, FQNEAQ (reference sequence). The CDR3 loop is CASSLRESTDTQYF. The DNA for the CDR3 is TGTGCCAGCAGCTTAAGGGAGAGCACAGATACGCAGTATTTT.

The chain carries TRBV7-8 and TRBJ1-5; D not resolved. The CDR3 contains 17 residues. CDR1 SGHVS and CDR2 FQNEAQ come from the germline V gene. The V end lost 3 bases, the J end lost 0 bases, and 15 bases lay between the germline ends. The CDR3 reads CASSFLLQTSSNQPQHF. In DNA, the CDR3 is TGTGCCAGCAGCTTCTTACTGCAGACCTCTAGCAATCAGCCCCAGCATTTT.

This clone appeared a single time. The J gene is TRBJ2-7, the V gene TRBV14; D is perhaps TRBD2 (5 bases). CDR1 is SGHDN, CDR2 FVKESK, per germline. Trimming took off 4 bases at V and 5 bases at J, with 12 bases between the two ends. CDR3 length: 13 amino acids. CDR3 nucleotide sequence: TGTGCCAGCAGCCCAAACCGGGGAGACGAGCAGTACTTC. This sequence encodes CASSPNRGDEQYF.

V is TRBV18 and J is TRBJ1-5, with 10 bases lining up with TRBD1. This CDR3 contains 15 residues. V dropped 0 bases and J dropped 5; count of bases not matched to a gene: 1. From germline, CDR1 is KGHSH and CDR2 LQKENI. For the CDR3, the DNA is TGTGCCAGCTCACCACCTGGGACAGGGGATCAGCCCCAGCATTTT. This encodes CASSPPGTGDQPQHF.

The rearrangement joins TRBV27 to TRBJ1-2; 8 bases fit TRBD1. V trimming: 6 bases; J trimming: 4 bases; junction bases outside the gene matches: 10. This CDR3 has 15 residues. The V gene's germline CDR1 is MNHEY and CDR2 SMNVEV (reference sequence). CDR3 sequence (DNA): TGTGCCAGCAGGGAGACAGGGGTCCTCCTCTATGGCTACACCTTC. Translated, it gives CASRETGVLLYGYTF.

The rearrangement links TRBV9 to TRBJ2-1, with 7 bases lining up with TRBD2. The CDR3 is made up of 16 amino acids. The V gene's germline CDR1 is SGDLS and CDR2 YYNGEE. With V trimmed by 0 bases and J by 0 bases, 3 bases remained unmatched. The CDR3 here is CASSVEGGSSYNEQFF. The DNA of the CDR3 is TGTGCCAGCAGCGTAGAAGGCGGGAGCTCCTACAATGAGCAGTTCTTC. Together with reference TRBV9 and TRBJ2-1, the CDR3 gives the full variable domain: DSGVTQTPKHLITATGQRVTLRCSPRSGDLSVYWYQQSLDQGLQFLIQYYNGEERAKGNILERFSAQQFPDLHSELNLSSLELGDSALYFCASSVEGGSSYNEQFFGPGTRLTVL.

This clone was counted once. The rearrangement links TRBV10-1 to TRBJ2-1; 9 positions agree with TRBD2. V shed 10 bases, J shed 13 bases, and the junction held 17 bases outside the gene matches. CDR3 length: 14 amino acids. Germline assignment: CDR1 WNHNN and CDR2 SYGVQD (reference sequence). The CDR3 nucleotides read TGCGCCATCCTCTATTCTCGTAGCGGGAGAGCTCAGTTCTTC. Encoded protein: CAILYSRSGRAQFF.